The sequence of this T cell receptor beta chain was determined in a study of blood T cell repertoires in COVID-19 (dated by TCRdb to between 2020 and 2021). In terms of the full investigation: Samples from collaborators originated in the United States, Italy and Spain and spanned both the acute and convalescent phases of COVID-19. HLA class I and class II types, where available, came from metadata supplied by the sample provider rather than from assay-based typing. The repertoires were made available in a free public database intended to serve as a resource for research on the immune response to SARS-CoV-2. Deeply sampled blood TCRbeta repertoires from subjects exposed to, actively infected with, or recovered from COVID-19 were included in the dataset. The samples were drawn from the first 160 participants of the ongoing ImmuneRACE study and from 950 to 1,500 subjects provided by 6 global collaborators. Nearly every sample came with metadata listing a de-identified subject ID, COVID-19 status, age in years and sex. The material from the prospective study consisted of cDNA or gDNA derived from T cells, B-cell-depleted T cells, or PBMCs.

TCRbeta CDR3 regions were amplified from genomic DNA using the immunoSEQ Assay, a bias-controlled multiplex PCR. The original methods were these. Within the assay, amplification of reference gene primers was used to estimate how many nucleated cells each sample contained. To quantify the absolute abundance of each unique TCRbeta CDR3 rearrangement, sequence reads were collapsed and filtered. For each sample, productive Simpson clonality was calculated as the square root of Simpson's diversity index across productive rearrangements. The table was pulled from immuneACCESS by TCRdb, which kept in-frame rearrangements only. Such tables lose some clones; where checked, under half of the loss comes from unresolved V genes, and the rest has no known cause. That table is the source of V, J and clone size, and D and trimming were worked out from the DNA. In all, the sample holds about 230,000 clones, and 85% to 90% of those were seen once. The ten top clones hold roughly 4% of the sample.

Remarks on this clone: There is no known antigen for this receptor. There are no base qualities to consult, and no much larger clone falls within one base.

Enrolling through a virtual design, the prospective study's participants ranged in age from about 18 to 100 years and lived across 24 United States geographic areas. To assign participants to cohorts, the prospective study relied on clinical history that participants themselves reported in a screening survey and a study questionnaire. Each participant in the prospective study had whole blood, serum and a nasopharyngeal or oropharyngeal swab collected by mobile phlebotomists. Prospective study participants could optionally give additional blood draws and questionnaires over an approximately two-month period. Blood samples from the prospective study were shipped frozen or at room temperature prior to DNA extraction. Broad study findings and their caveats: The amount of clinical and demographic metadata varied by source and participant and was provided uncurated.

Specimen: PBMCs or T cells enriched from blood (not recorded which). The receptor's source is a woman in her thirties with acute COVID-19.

The CDR3 amino acid sequence is: CASSPTQGGSYGYTF. The bases are TGCGCCAGCAGCCCTACACAGGGTGGCTCCTATGGCTACACCTTC. The chain couples TRBV4-3 to TRBJ1-2; TRBD1 is possibly the D segment (6 matching bases). V and J lose 4 bases and 4 bases, and a span of 16 bases separates them. CDR1 LGHNA and CDR2 YSLEER were looked up in the germline V gene. From its cysteine to its phenylalanine, the CDR3 spans 15 amino acids. The sequence is cut down to CDR3 DNA, 45 bases in frame from base 1.